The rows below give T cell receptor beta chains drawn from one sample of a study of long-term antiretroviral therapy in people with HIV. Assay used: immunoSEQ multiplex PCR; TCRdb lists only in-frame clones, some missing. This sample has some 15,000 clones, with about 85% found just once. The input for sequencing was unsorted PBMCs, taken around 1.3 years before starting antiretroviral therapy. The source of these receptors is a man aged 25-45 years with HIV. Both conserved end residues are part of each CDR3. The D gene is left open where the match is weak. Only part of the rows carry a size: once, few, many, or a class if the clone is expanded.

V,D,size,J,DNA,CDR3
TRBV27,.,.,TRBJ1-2,TGTGCCAGCAGTTTAAACCCGCCAGGGTCCTATGGCTACACCTTC,CASSLNPPGSYGYTF
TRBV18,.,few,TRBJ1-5,TGTGCCAGCTCACCAGACAGCAATCAGCCCCAGCATTTT,CASSPDSNQPQHF
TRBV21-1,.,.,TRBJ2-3,TGTGCCAGCAGCGGCTGCACAGATACGCAGTATTTT,CASSGCTDTQYF
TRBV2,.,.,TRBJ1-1,TGTGCCAGCACCACAAGGGGGGTGGGGACTGAAGCTTTCTTT,CASTTRGVGTEAFF
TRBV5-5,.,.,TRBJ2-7,TGTGCCAGCAGCTTTGCAGGGAACGAGCAGTACTTC,CASSFAGNEQYF
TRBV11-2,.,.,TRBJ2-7,TGTGCCAGCAGCTCGTACGGAAAGAACTCCTACGAGCAGTACTTC,CASSSYGKNSYEQYF
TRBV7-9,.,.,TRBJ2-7,TGTGCCAGCAGCTTAATAGGGGCAGGGGACTACGAGCAGTACTTC,CASSLIGAGDYEQYF
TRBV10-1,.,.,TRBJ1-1,TGCGCCAGCAGTGCCCCGGGAGTCGCTGAAGCTTTCTTT,CASSAPGVAEAFF
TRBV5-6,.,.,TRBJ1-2,TGTGCCAGCAGCTTGTGGGGGGCCTCTAACTATGGCTACACCTTC,CASSLWGASNYGYTF
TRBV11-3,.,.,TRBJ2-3,TGTGCCAGCAGCTTAAGAAGCGCTGGCGGAACAGATACGCAGTATTTT,CASSLRSAGGTDTQYF
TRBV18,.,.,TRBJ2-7,TGTGCCAGCTCACTAAAGGGGGTATCCTACGAGCAGTACTTC,CASSLKGVSYEQYF
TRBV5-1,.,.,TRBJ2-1,TGCGCCAGCCTTGGGCCGGGGAATGAGCAGTTCTTC,CASLGPGNEQFF
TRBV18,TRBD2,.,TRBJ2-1,TGTGCCAGCTCACCACCCCCAAGTAGCGGGGAATCCAATGAGCAGTTCTTC,CASSPPPSSGESNEQFF
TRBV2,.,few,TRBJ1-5,TGTGCCAGCAGTGTCAGGGACAATCAGCCCCAGCATTTT,CASSVRDNQPQHF
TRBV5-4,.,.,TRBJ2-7,TGTGCCAGCAGCTTGTCTGGGTCACCCAGCTCGTACGAGCAGTACTTC,CASSLSGSPSSYEQYF
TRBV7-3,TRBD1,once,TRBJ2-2,TGTGCCAGCAGATCCGGGACAGGGAACACCGGGGAGCTGTTTTTT,CASRSGTGNTGELFF
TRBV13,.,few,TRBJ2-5,TGTGCCAGCAGCTTAATGGTCGGCAGACACCAAGAGACCCAGTACTTC,CASSLMVGRHQETQYF
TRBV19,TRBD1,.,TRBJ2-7,TGTGCCAGTAGGGGGACAGGGGACGTTGACGAGCAGTACTTC,CASRGTGDVDEQYF
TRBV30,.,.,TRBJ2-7,TGTGCCTGGGCGAGCGGTGCCGAGCAGTACTTC,CAWASGAEQYF
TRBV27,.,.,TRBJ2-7,TGTGCCAGCAGTTTCGGGCCGAACTACGAGCAGTACTTC,CASSFGPNYEQYF
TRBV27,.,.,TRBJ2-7,TGTGCCAGCAGTTTAGGGGGAGAGCAGTACTTC,CASSLGGEQYF
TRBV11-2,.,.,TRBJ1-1,TGTGCCAGCAGCTTAGCATGGGATATGAACACTGAAGCTTTCTTT,CASSLAWDMNTEAFF
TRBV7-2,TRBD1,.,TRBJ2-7,TGTGCCAGCAGCTTAGAAGGAAGGGACAGGGGGTACGAGCAGTACTTC,CASSLEGRDRGYEQYF
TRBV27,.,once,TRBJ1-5,TGTGCCAGCAGTTTAGGGGACCTTTCTACGCCCCAGCATTTT,CASSLGDLSTPQHF
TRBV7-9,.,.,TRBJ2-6,TGTGCCAGCAGCTTCAACCAGGGAGTCGCTGGGGCCAACGTCCTGACTTTC,CASSFNQGVAGANVLTF
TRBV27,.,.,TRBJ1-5,TGTGCCAGTGCTCCGGGGACCCTTGATCAGCCCCAGCATTTT,CASAPGTLDQPQHF
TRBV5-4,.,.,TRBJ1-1,TGTGCCAGCAGCTTGATGGGGGAAGGGAACACTGAAGCTTTCTTT,CASSLMGEGNTEAFF
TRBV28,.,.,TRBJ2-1,TGTGCCAGCAGTTCGACCGGGACAATCTGCTTCTTC,CASSSTGTICFF
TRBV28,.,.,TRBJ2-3,TGTGCCAGCAATCAGAGGGTGGACACAGATACGCAGTATTTT,CASNQRVDTDTQYF
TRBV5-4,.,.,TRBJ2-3,TGTGCCAGCAGCTCGGGACTCCGAGATACGCAGTATTTT,CASSSGLRDTQYF
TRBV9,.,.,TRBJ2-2,TGTGCCAGCTCGGGACTTAACACCGGGGAGCTGTTTTTT,CASSGLNTGELFF
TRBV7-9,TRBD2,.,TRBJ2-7,TGTGCCAGCAGCCCAGCAGCGGGATCCTACGAGCAGTACTTC,CASSPAAGSYEQYF
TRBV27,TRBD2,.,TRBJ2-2,TGTGCCAGCCTGGGGGCGAGGCTAGCGGGACCCACCGGGGAGCTGTTTTTT,CASLGARLAGPTGELFF
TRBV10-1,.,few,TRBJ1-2,TGCGCCAGCAGTGACCTAAGGACAGTCGGCTACACCTTC,CASSDLRTVGYTF
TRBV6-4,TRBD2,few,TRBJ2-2,TGTGCCAGCAGTGGGAGTAGCGGGGACACCGGGGAGCTGTTTTTT,CASSGSSGDTGELFF
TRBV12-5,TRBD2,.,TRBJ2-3,TGTGCTAGTGGTCGACCGTTGGCGGGGGGGCCAGATACGCAGTATTTT,CASGRPLAGGPDTQYF
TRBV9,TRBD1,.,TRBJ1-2,TGTGCCAGCAGCCTCCAGGACAGGTTTAACTATGGCTACACCTTC,CASSLQDRFNYGYTF